This T cell receptor beta chain was sequenced in a study of early T cells in non-severe SARS-CoV-2 infection (dated by TCRdb to the early 2020s). Turning to the overall study: Because TCR sequencing was done on bulk RNA from unsorted whole blood, the alpha and beta chains could not be paired.

Findings and caveats that apply to the study as a whole: VDJdb matching was skewed toward anti-spike CD8 responses and likely underestimated virus-specific expansions by missing private and CD4 specificities.

Notes on this clonotype: There is no known antigen for this receptor. Base qualities are not provided; no much larger clone lies one nucleotide away.

Set within a cohort of healthcare workers in London, UK, this nested case-control study involved weekly PCR testing of nasopharyngeal swabs along with blood sampling. Healthcare workers were recruited during the week of the UK lockdown, between 23 and 31 March 2020, and followed weekly for up to about 15 weeks. Library generation was performed with 5' RACE. Data came from a NextSeq 500. Unique molecular identifiers were attached to individual cDNA molecules in the TCR library protocol so that sequencing error and PCR bias could be corrected. Both TCR alpha and beta chains were sequenced, and tight co-correlation was observed between alpha and beta sequence abundances in each sample. The paper's data handling went like this. Decombinator V4 was used to annotate the V gene, J gene and CDR3 of the TCR sequences. Expanded TCRs were defined as changing significantly between any two time points under a Poisson model with p below 0.0001. Abundances of TCRs were expressed as counts per million after normalisation to the total number of TCRs sequenced in each sample. A search of VDJdb, accessed on 1 November 2021, was run for TCRs annotated to CMV, EBV and SARS-CoV-2, with TCRs annotated for multiple antigens excluded. The public reads were run again by TCRdb, first through fastp at Q25 and then through MiXCR, and only productive beta chains were kept. Every CDR3 protein is listed once, alongside the most common genes and DNA of its rows. The authors' filters were not applied to this entry. Present in this sample are about 64,000 distinct CDR3 sequences, about 12% of which were seen just once. The ten largest account for roughly 4.2% of the sample.

This TCR derives from an adult who was a healthcare worker with PCR-confirmed SARS-CoV-2 infection or an uninfected control (not recorded which). The specimen sequenced was whole blood.

The CDR3: CAYTAGLEAFF. At the DNA level, the sequence is TGTGCCTATACGGCAGGGTTGGAAGCTTTCTTT. The sequence joins TRBV30 to TRBJ1-1, and TRBD1 may be the D gene, going by 5 matching bases. Per the germline V gene (reference sequence), GTSNPN is the CDR1 and SVGIG is the CDR2. The cysteine opens and the phenylalanine closes a CDR3 of 11 amino acids. CDR3 DNA is the only sequence kept; it has 33 bases, read in frame from the first base. V and J are truncated by 7 bases and 8 bases respectively, leaving an intervening sequence of 14 bases. The full variable domain, with segments outside the CDR3 supplied by the reference TRBV30 and TRBJ1-1 proteins, appears as SQTIHQWPATLVQPVGSPLSLECTVEGTSNPNLYWYRQAAGRGLQLLFYSVGIGQISSEVPQNLSASRPQDRQFILSSKKLLLSDSGFYLCAYTAGLEAFFGQGTRLTVV.